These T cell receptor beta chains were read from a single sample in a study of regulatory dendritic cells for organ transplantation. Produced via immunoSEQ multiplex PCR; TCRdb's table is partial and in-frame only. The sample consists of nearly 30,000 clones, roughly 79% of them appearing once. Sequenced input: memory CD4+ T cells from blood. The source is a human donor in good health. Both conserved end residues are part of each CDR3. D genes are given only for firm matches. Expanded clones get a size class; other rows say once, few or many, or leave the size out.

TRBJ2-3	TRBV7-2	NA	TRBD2	TGTGCCAGCAGCTTGGGCGGGAGCGGGGATACGCAGTATTTT	CASSLGGSGDTQYF
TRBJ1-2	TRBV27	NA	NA	TGTGCCAGCAGTCAGAACCGGGACACCTATGGCTACACCTTC	CASSQNRDTYGYTF
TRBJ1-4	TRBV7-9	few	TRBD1	TGTGCCAGCAGCTTAGGACAGGGAAATGAAAAACTGTTTTTT	CASSLGQGNEKLFF
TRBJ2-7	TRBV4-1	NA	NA	TGCGCCAGCAGCCAAGTTGGGGGGCGCTTTTACGAGCAGTACTTC	CASSQVGGRFYEQYF
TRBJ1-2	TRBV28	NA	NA	TGTGCCAGCAGTTTGGGGTACTATGGCTACACCTTC	CASSLGYYGYTF
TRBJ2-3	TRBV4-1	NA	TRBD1	TGCGCCAGCAGCAAAGGACAGGGAGAGGGCACAGATACGCAGTATTTT	CASSKGQGEGTDTQYF
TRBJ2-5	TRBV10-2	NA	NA	TGCGCCAGCAGTGAGATGGCGTCGAGGGGGGAGACCCAGTACTTC	CASSEMASRGETQYF
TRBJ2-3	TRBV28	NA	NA	TGTGCCAGCAGTTTAACGGTACCGACTAAAACAGATACGCAGTATTTT	CASSLTVPTKTDTQYF
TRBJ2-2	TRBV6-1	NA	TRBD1	TGTGCCGGGGGGACAGGGGATGTCACCGGGGAGCTGTTTTTT	CAGGTGDVTGELFF
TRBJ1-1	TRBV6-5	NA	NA	TGTGCCAGCACCTTACAGGGAAACACTGAAGCTTTCTTT	CASTLQGNTEAFF
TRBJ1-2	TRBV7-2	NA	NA	TGTGCCAGCAGCTTAGAGGAGGGGATTAACTATGGCTACACCTTC	CASSLEEGINYGYTF
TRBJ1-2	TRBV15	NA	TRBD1	TGTGCCACCCGCGAGCTGACAGGGAGCTACACCTTC	CATRELTGSYTF
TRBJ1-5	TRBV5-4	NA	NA	TGTGCCAGCAGCTTGGATCAGCCTGACAATCAGCCCCAGCATTTT	CASSLDQPDNQPQHF
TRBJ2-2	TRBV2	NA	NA	TGTGCCAGCAGGGAGACAGTGAACACCGGGGAGCTGTTTTTT	CASRETVNTGELFF
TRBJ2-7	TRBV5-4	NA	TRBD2	TGTGCCAGCAGCTTGGGGGTAGCGGGAGGCCGGTACGAGCAGTACTTC	CASSLGVAGGRYEQYF
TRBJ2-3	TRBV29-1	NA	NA	TGCAGCGTTGAATCTGGGCTTAAGCAGTATTTT	CSVESGLKQYF
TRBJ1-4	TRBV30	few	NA	TGTGCCTGGAGTGTCCCCAGGGAGGACGAAAAACTGTTTTTT	CAWSVPREDEKLFF
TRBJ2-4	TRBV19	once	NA	TGTGCCAGTAGTACAGACTCGGCCGTAGGGCATCAGTACTTC	CASSTDSAVGHQYF
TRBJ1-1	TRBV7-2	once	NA	TGTGCCAGCAGCTCTACAGTGAACACTGAAGCTTTCTTT	CASSSTVNTEAFF
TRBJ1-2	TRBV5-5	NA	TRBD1	TGTGCCAGCAGCCAACCGGACAGGCAGTCCTATGGCTACACCTTC	CASSQPDRQSYGYTF
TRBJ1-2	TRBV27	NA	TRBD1	TGTGCCAGCAGTTCCGCCGGGACAGGGAAAGGCTACACCTTC	CASSSAGTGKGYTF
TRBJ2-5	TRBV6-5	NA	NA	TGTGCCAGCAGTTACTCGAAGGCGAGATGGCAAGAGACCCAGTACTTC	CASSYSKARWQETQYF
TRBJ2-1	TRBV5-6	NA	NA	TGTGCCAGCAGCCGGAGGGTGGGTGGACTCCACTCCTACAATGAGCAGTTCTTC	CASSRRVGGLHSYNEQFF
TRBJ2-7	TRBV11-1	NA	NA	TGTGCCAGCAGCTTTTTACAGGGACCCTACGAGCAGTACTTC	CASSFLQGPYEQYF
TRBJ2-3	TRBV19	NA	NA	TGTGCCAGTAGTATTGGTGGGGGGGCCACAGATACGCAGTATTTT	CASSIGGGATDTQYF
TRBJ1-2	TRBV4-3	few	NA	TGCGCCAGCAGCCAAGGTCGGAACTATGGCTACACCTTC	CASSQGRNYGYTF
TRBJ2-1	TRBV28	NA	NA	TGTGCCAGCAGTTTCAGCAGGAGCTCCTACAATGAGCAGTTCTTC	CASSFSRSSYNEQFF
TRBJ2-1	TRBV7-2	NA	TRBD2	TGTGCCAGCAGCTTTGGGACTAGCAGAGACAATGAGCAGTTCTTC	CASSFGTSRDNEQFF
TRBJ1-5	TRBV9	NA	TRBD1	TGTGCCAGCAGCGTAGACACACAGGGGAACAATCAGCCCCAGCATTTT	CASSVDTQGNNQPQHF
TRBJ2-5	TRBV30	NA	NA	TGTGCCTGGAGTCATAAGGGAATACAAGAGACCCAGTACTTC	CAWSHKGIQETQYF
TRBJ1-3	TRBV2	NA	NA	TGTGCCAGCAGGGGCTCTGGAAACACCATATATTTT	CASRGSGNTIYF
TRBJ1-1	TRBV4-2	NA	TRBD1	TGTGCCAGCAGCCAATCCGGGACAGGGGAAACTGAAGCTTTCTTT	CASSQSGTGETEAFF
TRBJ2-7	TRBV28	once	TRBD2	TGTGCCAGCAGTCAGACCAGACTAGCGCTATACCGCTACGAGCAGTACTTC	CASSQTRLALYRYEQYF
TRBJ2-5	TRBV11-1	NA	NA	TGTGCCAGCAGCTTAAGTACAGGGAGGGGAGAGACCCAGTACTTC	CASSLSTGRGETQYF
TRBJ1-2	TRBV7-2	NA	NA	TGTGCCAGCAGCCCACGGGTGGCGGGTTATAGTGCTGGCTACACCTTC	CASSPRVAGYSAGYTF
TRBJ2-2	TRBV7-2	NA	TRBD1	TGTGCCAGCATCAACAGGGGGCGTTTTTCCGGGGAGCTGTTTTTT	CASINRGRFSGELFF
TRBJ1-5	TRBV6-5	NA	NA	TGTGCCAGCAGTTACCGAGGACAGCAGCATTTT	CASSYRGQQHF
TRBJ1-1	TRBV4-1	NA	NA	TGCGCCAGCAGCCAGGCGAGGACAGACCTCACTGAAGCTTTCTTT	CASSQARTDLTEAFF
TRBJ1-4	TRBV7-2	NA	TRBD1	TGTGCCAGCAGCCGTGACAGGGGGCTGGATGAAAAACTGTTTTTT	CASSRDRGLDEKLFF
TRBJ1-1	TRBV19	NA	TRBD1	TGTGCCAGTAGTATAGTCGGGACAGGGGGCGCGACTTTCTTT	CASSIVGTGGATFF
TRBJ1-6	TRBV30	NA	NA	TGTGCCTGGAGTGTTAAACAGGGAGCCTTAAATTCACCCCTCCACTTT	CAWSVKQGALNSPLHF
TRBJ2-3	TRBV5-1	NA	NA	TGCGCCAGCAGCTTACTGGACAGCCGCACAGATACGCAGTATTTT	CASSLLDSRTDTQYF
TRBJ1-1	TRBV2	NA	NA	TGTGCCAGCACACTAATGGGACCTGAAGCTTTCTTT	CASTLMGPEAFF
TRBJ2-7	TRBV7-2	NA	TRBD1	TGTGCCAGCAGCTTTTACCCAGACAGGGCCACCTACGAGCAGTACTTC	CASSFYPDRATYEQYF
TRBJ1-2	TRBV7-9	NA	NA	TGTGCCAGCAGCTCAGCTGGCGGCTACACCTTC	CASSSAGGYTF
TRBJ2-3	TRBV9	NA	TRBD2	TGTGCCAGCAGCGCCGCTTGGACTAGCGGTACTGGAGATACGCAGTATTTT	CASSAAWTSGTGDTQYF
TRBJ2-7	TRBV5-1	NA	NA	TGCGCCAGCAGCTTGGCGTACGAGCAGTACTTC	CASSLAYEQYF